These 17 T cell receptor beta chains came from one sample sequenced in a study of chemoradiotherapy in HPV16-positive cancers. Sequencing was performed with immunoSEQ multiplex PCR; in TCRdb, only in-frame clones are kept and a portion is missing. The sample lists about 12,000 clones; 60% to 85% were seen once. The specimen was obtained from a patient who underwent chemoradiotherapy. The source is a human donor with HPV-associated anogenital cancer.

The CDR3 protein is CASSLGPGINTEAFF. DNA of the CDR3: TGCGCCAGCAGCCTTGGGCCGGGAATAAACACTGAAGCTTTCTTT. The chain is built from TRBV4-1 and TRBJ1-1; D unresolved. Trimming removed 4 bases at V and 2 bases at J, with 14 bases between. The CDR3 loop spans 15 amino acids. Germline lookup yields CDR1 MGHRA and CDR2 YSYEKL.

The CDR3: CASSPRGSTDTQYF. The CDR3 DNA follows: TGTGCCAGCAGTCCTAGGGGGAGCACAGATACGCAGTATTTT. This sequence joins TRBV6-4 and TRBJ2-3, with TRBD1 as a possible D gene (6 bases). CDR3 length: 14 residues. With 5 bases removed from V and 0 bases from J, the gap between germline ends came to 9 bases. Germline V lookup: CDR1 MRHNA, CDR2 SNTAGT.

The chain is built from TRBV19 and TRBJ2-7, with D unclear. Looked up from germline, CDR1 is LNHDA and CDR2 is SQIVND (reference sequence). The CDR3 loop spans 14 amino acids. Trimming cost V 4 bases and J 0 bases, with 10 bases left between them. CDR3 DNA sequence: TGTGCCAGTAGTAGGAATACAGACTCCTACGAGCAGTACTTC. This codes for CASSRNTDSYEQYF.

The chain employs TRBV23-1 and TRBJ2-5, with 10 bases matching TRBD2. TRBV23-1 is given ORF status, its function remaining uncertain. The CDR3 length is 18 residues. Trimming took 2 bases from V and 5 from J; bases not matched to a gene: 14. CDR3 nucleotides: TGCGCCAGCAGTCAAAAGAGGTTCTCGGCTAGCGGGAGCGAGACCCAGTACTTC. This gives the protein CASSQKRFSASGSETQYF.

V usage is TRBV6-6 and J usage is TRBJ2-7; tentative D call: TRBD1 (6 bases). Deletions cut 4 bases from V and 0 bases from J, with 13 bases between. CDR1 and CDR2 from the germline V gene are MNHNY and SVGAGI (reference sequence). The CDR3 is 15 residues long. The CDR3 DNA follows: TGTGCCAGCAGTTCAACTACAGGGTACTCCTACGAGCAGTACTTC. Protein product: CASSSTTGYSYEQYF.

The table lists this clone with a few counts. The rearrangement joins TRBV28 to TRBJ1-5; D not resolved. Germline values: CDR1 MDHEN, CDR2 SYDVKM. The CDR3 length is 14 residues. Trimming cost V 3 bases and J 5 bases, with 11 bases left between them. CDR3: CASSLAGKYQPQHF. In DNA, the CDR3 is TGTGCCAGCAGTTTGGCAGGAAAATATCAGCCCCAGCATTTT.

This clone was counted once. V and J are TRBV6-4 and TRBJ2-7; 7 nucleotides match TRBD2. Trimming at V came to 3 bases and at J to 5 bases, leaving 7 bases not matched to a gene. CDR1 is MRHNA and CDR2 is SNTAGT in the germline V gene. This CDR3 is 14 amino acids long. CDR3 sequence (DNA): TGTGCCAGCAGTGAAGTGGGAGGGCAGAACGAGCAGTACTTC. This translates into CASSEVGGQNEQYF.

V and J are TRBV7-3 and TRBJ1-1; the D is unclear. This CDR3 region has 13 residues. Trimming pared 5 bases from V and 11 bases from J, leaving 18 bases between. Germline V gene sequence: CDR1 SGHTA, CDR2 FQGTGA. The CDR3 DNA follows: TGTGCCAGCAGCCTGAGAGAAAGGAGTCAGGCTTTCTTT. Translated, it gives CASSLRERSQAFF.

Concerning this clone itself: Other DNA variants within this sample encode the same CDR3. The V and J genes are TRBV29-1 and TRBJ1-3; D is undetermined. The CDR3 contains 12 residues. The ends were cut back, 3 bases at V and 2 bases at J, with 5 bases in the middle. CDR1 is SQVTM, CDR2 ANQGSEA, per germline. The CDR3 reads CSVELAGNTIYF. CDR3 sequence (DNA): TGCAGCGTTGAGCTCGCTGGAAACACCATATATTTT.

This chain joins TRBV25-1 and TRBJ2-3; tentatively, D is TRBD2 (6 bases). Germline CDR1 and CDR2: MGHDK and SYGVNS. With 6 bases removed from V and 2 bases from J, the gap between germline ends came to 15 bases. The CDR3 runs 15 residues. CDR3 in DNA: TGTGCCAGCAGCCTTCGGGCTAGCGCCACAGATACGCAGTATTTT. Translation gives CASSLRASATDTQYF.

The V call is TRBV18, the J call TRBJ2-1, with 11 positions matching TRBD1. Germline V gives CDR1 KGHSH, CDR2 LQKENI. This CDR3 comprises 15 residues. The ends lost 4 bases at V and 8 bases at J; junction bases unmatched: 7. CDR3 loop: CASSLTGQGDYEQFF. CDR3 coding DNA: TGTGCCAGCTCACTTACGGGACAGGGGGACTATGAGCAGTTCTTC.

The chain couples TRBV5-1 to TRBJ2-1; TRBD2 might be the D (5 bases). CDR3 length: 12 residues. With 4 bases removed from V and 6 bases from J, the gap between germline ends came to 8 bases. Germline CDR1 reads SGHRS; CDR2 reads YFSETQ. CDR3 in amino acids: CASSGGLNEQFF. The CDR3 nucleotides read TGCGCCAGCAGCGGCGGACTCAATGAGCAGTTCTTC.

This clone has only a few counts. The rearrangement joins TRBV7-6 to TRBJ2-7; 8 bases map to TRBD2. Germline-derived CDR1 and CDR2 are SGHVS and FNYEAQ. The trim removed 5 bases at V and 3 bases at J, leaving 9 bases unmatched. CDR3 length: 15 amino acids. CDR3 DNA: TGTGCCAGCAGCCAAACTCCGGGACTAGGCTACGAGCAGTACTTC. It translates to CASSQTPGLGYEQYF.

The chain couples TRBV30 to TRBJ1-4, with D possibly being TRBD1 (5 bases). CDR1 is GTSNPN, CDR2 SVGIG, per germline (reference sequence). V was trimmed by 4 bases and J by 3 bases, leaving 15 bases between them. CDR3 length: 15 residues. Written as DNA, the CDR3 is TGTGCCTGGACTAAAACCGGGGGATCTAATGAAAAACTGTTTTTT. It encodes CAWTKTGGSNEKLFF. Full variable domain (missing parts from reference TRBV30 and TRBJ1-4): SQTIHQWPATLVQPVGSPLSLECTVEGTSNPNLYWYRQAAGRGLQLLFYSVGIGQISSEVPQNLSASRPQDRQFILSSKKLLLSDSGFYLCAWTKTGGSNEKLFFGSGTQLSVL.

The chain employs TRBV7-3 and TRBJ1-2, with unresolved D. Trimming took off 5 bases at V and 2 bases at J, with 9 bases between the two ends. CDR3 length: 13 residues. Germline V lookup: CDR1 SGHTA, CDR2 FQGTGA. CDR3 in amino acids: CASSPGFNYGYTF. CDR3 bases: TGTGCCAGCAGCCCAGGATTCAACTATGGCTACACCTTC.

J is TRBJ1-2 and V is TRBV5-5; perhaps TRBD1 as D (5 bases). Germline loops: CDR1 SGHKS, CDR2 YYEKEE (reference sequence). V was shortened by 1 base and J by 10 bases, with 14 bases between the two germline ends. The CDR3 has 13 residues. CDR3 sequence reads: CASSLLSGTDYTF. In nucleotides, the CDR3 is TGTGCCAGCAGCTTGTTAAGCGGGACGGACTACACCTTC.

The chain combines TRBV18 with TRBJ1-1, with 9 bases lining up with TRBD1. The V segment lost 2 bases and the J segment 5 bases; nucleotides outside the gene matches: 3. The CDR3 loop spans 14 amino acids. The germline V gene encodes CDR1 KGHSH and CDR2 LQKENI. The CDR3 region has the DNA TGTGCCAGCTCACCAGTGGGACAGGGAACTGAAGCTTTCTTT. This codes for CASSPVGQGTEAFF.